Reported below is one T cell receptor (beta chain). Per the authors' pipeline: Estimation of nucleated cell counts relied on the amplification of reference gene primers. Sequenced by immunoSEQ multiplex PCR; TCRdb stores in-frame clones only, minus some. For V, J and clone size, that table is used; D and trimming come from the DNA. The sample lists about 100,000 clones, approximately 87% occurring once. This sample was included in a study of blood T cell repertoires in COVID-19. Study at large: Spain, Italy and the United States supplied samples that represented acute and convalescent COVID-19. Sources were T cells, B-cell-depleted T cells, or PBMCs; the material itself was cDNA or gDNA.

Sequences were obtained from peripheral blood. The TCR comes from a human donor with active COVID-19. The donor label of this sample is uncertain.

The CDR3 region has the DNA TGTGCCAGCAGCTCCGGACAGGTAAATGAGCAGTTCTTC. It is translated as CASSSGQVNEQFF. J is TRBJ2-1 and V is TRBV7-2, with TRBD1 matching 7 bases. Germline V gene lookup returns CDR1 SGHTA and CDR2 FQGNSA. The CDR3 has 13 residues. Losses at the gene ends were 4 bases for V and 7 bases for J; bases not matched to a gene: 4.